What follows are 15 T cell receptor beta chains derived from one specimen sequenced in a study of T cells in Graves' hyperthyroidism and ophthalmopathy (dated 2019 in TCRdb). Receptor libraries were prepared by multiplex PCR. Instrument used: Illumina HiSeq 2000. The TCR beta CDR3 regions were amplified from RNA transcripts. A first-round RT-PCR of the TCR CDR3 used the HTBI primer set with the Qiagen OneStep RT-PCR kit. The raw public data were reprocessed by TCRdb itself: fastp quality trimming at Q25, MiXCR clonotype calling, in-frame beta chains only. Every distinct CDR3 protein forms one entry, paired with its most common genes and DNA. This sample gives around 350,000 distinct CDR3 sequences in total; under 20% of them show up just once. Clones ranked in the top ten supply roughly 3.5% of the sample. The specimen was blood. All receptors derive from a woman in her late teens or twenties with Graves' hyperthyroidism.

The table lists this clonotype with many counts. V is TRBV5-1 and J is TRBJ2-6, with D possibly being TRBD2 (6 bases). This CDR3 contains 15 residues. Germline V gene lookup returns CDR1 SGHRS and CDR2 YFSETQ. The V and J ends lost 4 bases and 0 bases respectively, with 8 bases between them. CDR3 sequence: CASSAGSSGANVLTF. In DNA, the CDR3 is TGCGCCAGCAGCGCCGGGAGCTCTGGGGCCAACGTCCTGACTTTC.

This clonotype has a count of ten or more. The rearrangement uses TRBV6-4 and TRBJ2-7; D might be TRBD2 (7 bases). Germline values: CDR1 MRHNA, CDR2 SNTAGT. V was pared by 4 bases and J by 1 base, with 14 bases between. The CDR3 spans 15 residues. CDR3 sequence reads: CASSGGASGSYEQYF. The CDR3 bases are TGTGCCAGCAGTGGGGGGGCTAGCGGATCCTACGAGCAGTACTTC.

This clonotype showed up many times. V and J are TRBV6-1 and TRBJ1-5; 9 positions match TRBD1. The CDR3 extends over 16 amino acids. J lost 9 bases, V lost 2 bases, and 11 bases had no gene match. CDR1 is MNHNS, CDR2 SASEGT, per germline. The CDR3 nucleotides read TGTGCCAGCAGTGAAATGGTCGGACAGGGGTCGCGGCCCCAGCATTTT. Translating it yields CASSEMVGQGSRPQHF.

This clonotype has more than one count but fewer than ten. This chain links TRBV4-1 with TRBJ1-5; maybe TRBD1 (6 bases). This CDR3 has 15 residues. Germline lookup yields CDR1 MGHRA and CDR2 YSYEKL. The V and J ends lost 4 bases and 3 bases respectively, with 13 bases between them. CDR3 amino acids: CASSPLGAYNQPQHF. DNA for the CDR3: TGCGCCAGCAGCCCCCTGGGGGCCTACAATCAGCCCCAGCATTTT.

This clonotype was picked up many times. Here the CDR3 DNA reads TGTGCCAGCAGTGCAGCGGAGGCCGCCCGGAAAGGGGAGCTGTTTTTT. Translation gives CASSAAEAARKGELFF. The chain is built from TRBV6-1 and TRBJ2-2; a weak D match, TRBD2 (5 bases). The germline CDR1 and CDR2 sequences are MNHNS and SASEGT. The germline V and J ends were trimmed by 4 bases and 8 bases, with 20 bases remaining between them. This CDR3 spans 16 amino acids.

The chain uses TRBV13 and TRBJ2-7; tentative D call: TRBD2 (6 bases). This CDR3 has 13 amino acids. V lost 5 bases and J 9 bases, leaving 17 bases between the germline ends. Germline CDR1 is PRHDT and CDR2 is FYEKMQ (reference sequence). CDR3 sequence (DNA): TGTGCCAGCAGCGAGGGTGGCGGGGCTGTGCAGTACTTC. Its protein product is CASSEGGGAVQYF. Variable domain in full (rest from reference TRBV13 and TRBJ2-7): AAGVIQSPRHLIKEKRETATLKCYPIPRHDTVYWYQQGPGQDPQFLISFYEKMQSDKGSIPDRFSAQQFSDYHSELNMSSLELGDSALYFCASSEGGGAVQYFGPGTRLTVT.

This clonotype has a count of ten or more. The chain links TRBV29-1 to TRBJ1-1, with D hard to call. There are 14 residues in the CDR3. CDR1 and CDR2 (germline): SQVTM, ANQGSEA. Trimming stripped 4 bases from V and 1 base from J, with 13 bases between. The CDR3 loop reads CSVVGLRANTEAFF. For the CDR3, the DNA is TGCAGCGTTGTGGGCTTGCGCGCGAACACTGAAGCTTTCTTT.

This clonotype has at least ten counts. This CDR3 is CASSEAPSFNQPQHF. The CDR3 DNA reads TGTGCCAGCAGTGAAGCGCCAAGTTTCAATCAGCCCCAGCATTTT. V and J are TRBV2 and TRBJ1-5; D remains unclear. Between the trimmed V and J ends, which lost 0 bases and 3 bases, there was a span of 9 bases. The CDR3 consists of 15 residues. Germline CDR1 is SNHLY and CDR2 is FYNNEI.

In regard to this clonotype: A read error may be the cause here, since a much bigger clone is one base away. This CDR3 reads CASSDSLSSYEQYV. CDR3 DNA: TGTGCCAGCAGTGACAGCTTGAGCTCCTACGAGCAGTACGTC. The V gene is TRBV2, the J gene TRBJ2-7; no firm D call. Germline assignment: CDR1 SNHLY and CDR2 FYNNEI. There are 14 residues in the CDR3. Deletions cut 3 bases from V and 0 bases from J, with 9 bases between.

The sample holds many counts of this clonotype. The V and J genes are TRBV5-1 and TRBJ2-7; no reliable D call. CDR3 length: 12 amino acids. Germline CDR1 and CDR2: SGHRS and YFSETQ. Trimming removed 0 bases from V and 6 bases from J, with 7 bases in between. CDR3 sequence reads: CASSLDATEQYF. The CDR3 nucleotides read TGCGCCAGCAGCTTGGACGCCACCGAGCAGTACTTC.

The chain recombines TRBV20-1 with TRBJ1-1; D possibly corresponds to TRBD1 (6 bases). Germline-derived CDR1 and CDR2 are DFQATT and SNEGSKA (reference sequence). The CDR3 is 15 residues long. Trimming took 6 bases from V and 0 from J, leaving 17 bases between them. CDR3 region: CSAYREGEVNTEAFF. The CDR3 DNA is TGCAGTGCGTACAGGGAGGGGGAGGTGAACACTGAAGCTTTCTTT.

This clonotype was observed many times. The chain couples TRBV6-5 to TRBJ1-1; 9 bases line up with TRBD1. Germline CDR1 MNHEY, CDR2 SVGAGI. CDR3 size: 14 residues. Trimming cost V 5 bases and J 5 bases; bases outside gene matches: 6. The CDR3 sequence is CASSLGTGTTEAFF. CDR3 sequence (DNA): TGTGCCAGCAGTCTCGGGACAGGGACGACTGAAGCTTTCTTT.

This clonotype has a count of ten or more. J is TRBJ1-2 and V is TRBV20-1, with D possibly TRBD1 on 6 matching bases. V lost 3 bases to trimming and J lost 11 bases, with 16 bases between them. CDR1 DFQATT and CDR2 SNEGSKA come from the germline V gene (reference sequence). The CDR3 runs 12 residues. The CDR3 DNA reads TGCAGTGCTAGTTTAACAGGGTGGGGTTACACCTTC. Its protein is CSASLTGWGYTF.

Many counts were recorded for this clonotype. The CDR3 sequence is CSVGPYSPSSEAFF. CDR3 DNA: TGCAGCGTTGGCCCCTACAGTCCATCCTCTGAAGCTTTCTTT. V usage is TRBV29-1 and J usage is TRBJ1-1; no reliable D call. This CDR3 contains 14 residues. V was cut by 4 bases and J by 6 bases, with 18 bases left in between. From germline, CDR1 is SQVTM and CDR2 ANQGSEA.

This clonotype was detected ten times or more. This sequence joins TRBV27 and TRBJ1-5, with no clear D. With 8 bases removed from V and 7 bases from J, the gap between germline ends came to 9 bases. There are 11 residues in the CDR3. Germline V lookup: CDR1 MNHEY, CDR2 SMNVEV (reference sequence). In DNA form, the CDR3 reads TGTGCCAGCGGGGTGACGCAGCCCCAGCATTTT. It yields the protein CASGVTQPQHF.